This TCR beta chain was observed in a study of human T cells and chemical hapten exposure. Overall study: Upper back patch tests used 0.01% DPC, scored after 6 days. Findings of the study overall: The study found expanded TCRs formed significantly more large CDR3 similarity clusters than controls. The number of TCRs above 1 in 1000 frequency did not change after DPC sensitization.

This clonotype was detected only once. Its antigen is as yet unknown. J gave up 5 bases and V 5 bases, and 3 bases lay outside the gene matches. This CDR3 spans 13 amino acids. Germline V lookup: CDR1 LNHDA, CDR2 SQIVND (reference sequence). The time point denotes: pre-sensitization, week 0. Treatment indicated: therapeutic diphenylcyclopropenone sensitization with weekly scalp DPC. Each CDR3 protein is one row after TCRdb ran MiXCR on the RACE reads. The sample comprises about 90,000 distinct CDR3 sequences, about 8.5% of which are singletons, and around 2.6% rests with the top ten. This chain joins TRBV19 and TRBJ2-1; 7 bases map to TRBD2. The TCR comes from a man aged 35 to 55 with alopecia areata. Some clones in this sample may be carry-over from other donors' samples. This specimen was whole blood, taken in connection with sensitization to the hapten diphenylcyclopropenone (DPC). CDR3 in DNA: TGTGCCAGTAGTGTGGGAGGGAACAATGAGCAGTTCTTC. Translated, it gives CASSVGGNNEQFF. Full variable domain (rest looked up from reference TRBV19 and TRBJ2-1): DGGITQSPKYLFRKEGQNVTLSCEQNLNHDAMYWYRQDPGQGLRLIYYSQIVNDFQKGDIAEGYSVSREKKESFPLTVTSAQKNPTAFYLCASSVGGNNEQFFGPGTRLTVL.